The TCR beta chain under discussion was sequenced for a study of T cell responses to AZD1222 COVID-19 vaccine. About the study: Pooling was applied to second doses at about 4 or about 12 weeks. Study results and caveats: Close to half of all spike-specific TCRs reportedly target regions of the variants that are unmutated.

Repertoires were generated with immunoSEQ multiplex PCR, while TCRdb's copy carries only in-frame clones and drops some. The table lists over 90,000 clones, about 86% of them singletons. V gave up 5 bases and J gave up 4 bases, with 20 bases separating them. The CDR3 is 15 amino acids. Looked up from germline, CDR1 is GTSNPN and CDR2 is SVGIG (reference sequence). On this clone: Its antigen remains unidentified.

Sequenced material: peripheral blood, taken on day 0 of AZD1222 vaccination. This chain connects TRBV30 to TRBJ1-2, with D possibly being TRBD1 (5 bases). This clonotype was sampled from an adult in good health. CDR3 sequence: CAWGTGPPPLYGYTF. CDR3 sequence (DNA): TGTGCCTGGGGGACCGGACCTCCGCCACTCTATGGCTACACCTTC. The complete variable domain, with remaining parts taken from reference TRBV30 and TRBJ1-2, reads SQTIHQWPATLVQPVGSPLSLECTVEGTSNPNLYWYRQAAGRGLQLLFYSVGIGQISSEVPQNLSASRPQDRQFILSSKKLLLSDSGFYLCAWGTGPPPLYGYTFGSGTRLTVV.